The 22 T cell receptor beta chains presented below share a single source sample, sequenced in a study of monozygotic twins with inflammatory bowel disease. TCRdb re-called the 5' RACE reads; every CDR3 protein appears as one record, without DNA. The sample shows more than 110,000 distinct CDR3 sequences, and roughly 1.2% sits with its ten largest clones. Material: blood. The receptors stem from a human donor with ulcerative colitis or Crohn's disease, or a healthy co-twin of an affected twin (not recorded which).

The chain recombines TRBV12-3 or TRBV12-4 with TRBJ1-1; TCRdb names TRBD1, which stays unverified in the absence of DNA. The CDR3 has 15 residues. The chain's CDR3 is CASSPGSGGLSGAFF.

The chain carries TRBV5-1 and TRBJ2-5; the TRBD1 assignment by TCRdb is unverifiable without DNA. The CDR3 covers 15 residues. Germline V gene sequence: CDR1 SGHRS, CDR2 YFSETQ. CDR3 amino acids: CASSPGRTGKETQYF.

The chain joins TRBV12-3 or TRBV12-4 to TRBJ1-4; TCRdb's D call, TRBD1, is unchecked because there is no DNA. The CDR3 runs to 15 residues. CDR3 in amino acids: CASSHLQGPTEKLFF.

The chain couples TRBV10-3 to TRBJ1-1. CDR1 is ENHRY, CDR2 SYGVKD, per germline. The CDR3 sequence is 13 residues long. The CDR3 spells CAISEEGNTEAFF.

This rearrangement joins TRBV5-1 to TRBJ2-1; TCRdb calls TRBD2, which cannot be checked without DNA. CDR1 and CDR2 (germline): SGHRS, YFSETQ. The CDR3 spans 14 residues. The CDR3 reads CASSSRDYHNEQFF.

This chain joins TRBV29-1 and TRBJ2-3; TCRdb gives TRBD2 as the D gene, but with no DNA this cannot be confirmed. CDR3 length equals 14 residues. Germline V gene sequence: CDR1 SQVTM, CDR2 ANQGSEA. The CDR3 sequence is CSVEGRDSTDTQYF.

V is TRBV30 and J is TRBJ2-1; the TCRdb call, TRBD1, lacks DNA for checking. Per germline, CDR1 GTSNPN and CDR2 SVGIG (reference sequence). CDR3 size: 18 residues. The CDR3 loop is CAWSVGRLGQGSVSEQFF.

The chain carries TRBV20-1 and TRBJ1-3. The CDR3 sequence is 12 residues long. CDR1 is DFQATT and CDR2 is SNEGSKA in the germline V gene (reference sequence). CDR3 loop: CSAKGPGNTIYF.

The rearrangement links TRBV7-8 to TRBJ2-7; the TRBD1 assignment by TCRdb is unverifiable without DNA. The CDR3 spans 15 residues. In germline, CDR1 is SGHVS, CDR2 FQNEAQ. CDR3 amino acids: CASSPLQGPSYEQYF.

The genes are TRBV20-1 and TRBJ2-7. The CDR3 is 11 residues long. Germline V gene sequence: CDR1 DFQATT, CDR2 SNEGSKA (reference sequence). CDR3 protein: CSGESSYEQYF.

The CDR3 loop is CSAREWGNSPLHF. The chain uses TRBV20-1 and TRBJ1-6. Per germline, CDR1 DFQATT and CDR2 SNEGSKA (reference sequence). The CDR3 spans 13 residues.

The rearrangement links TRBV6-5 to TRBJ1-2; the TCRdb D gene call, TRBD1, has no DNA to confirm it. The CDR3 totals 14 residues. Per germline, CDR1 MNHEY and CDR2 SVGAGI. The CDR3 protein is CASSYQGEYGGYTF.

This rearrangement joins TRBV7-6 to TRBJ2-7; TCRdb returns TRBD2, unconfirmable since there is no DNA. The CDR3 runs 15 residues. Germline V gene lookup returns CDR1 SGHVS and CDR2 FNYEAQ. CDR3 in amino acids: CASSSRTSGRWEQYF. The full variable domain, completed using reference TRBV7-6 and TRBJ2-7, is GAGVSQSPRYKVTKRGQDVALRCDPISGHVSLYWYRQALGQGPEFLTYFNYEAQQDKSGLPNDRFSAERPEGSISTLTIQRTEQRDSAMYRCASSSRTSGRWEQYFGPGTRLTVT.

The V gene is TRBV5-1, the J gene TRBJ1-4; as DNA is missing, the TRBD1 call by TCRdb cannot be tested. This CDR3 has 15 residues. Germline values: CDR1 SGHRS, CDR2 YFSETQ. CDR3 protein: CASSLKGPDNEKLFF.

The chain combines TRBV7-9 with TRBJ2-2; there is no DNA to check the TCRdb D call of TRBD1. From germline, CDR1 is SEHNR and CDR2 FQNEAQ (reference sequence). CDR3 size: 17 residues. The CDR3 loop reads CASSLAGQIRHTGELFF.

This chain uses TRBV24-1 with TRBJ2-1; TCRdb's D gene call, TRBD2, goes unchecked for lack of DNA. Germline V gene lookup returns CDR1 KGHDR and CDR2 SFDVKD. The CDR3 has 14 amino acids. CDR3 protein: CATSDLWRGNEQFF.

J is TRBJ2-3 and V is TRBV29-1; TCRdb's D call of TRBD2 is untestable without DNA. The germline V gene encodes CDR1 SQVTM and CDR2 ANQGSEA. The CDR3 is 16 residues long. The CDR3 region is CSVELAGGSLTDTQYF.

The V and J genes are TRBV24-1 and TRBJ2-7; TCRdb lists TRBD2, though no DNA is available to test this call. Germline V lookup: CDR1 KGHDR, CDR2 SFDVKD. The CDR3 extends over 12 amino acids. The CDR3 here is CATSVEGYEQYF.

The rearrangement uses TRBV28 and TRBJ2-7; as DNA is missing, the TRBD1 call by TCRdb cannot be tested. The CDR3 runs 15 residues. The V gene's germline CDR1 is MDHEN and CDR2 SYDVKM. The CDR3 spells CASSSPRGVLYEQYF. Complete variable domain (other parts from reference TRBV28 and TRBJ2-7): DVKVTQSSRYLVKRTGEKVFLECVQDMDHENMFWYRQDPGLGLRLIYFSYDVKMKEKGDIPEGYSVSREKKERFSLILESASTNQTSMYLCASSSPRGVLYEQYFGPGTRLTVT.

The J gene is TRBJ2-2, the V gene TRBV4-1. The CDR3 contains 16 residues. The germline CDR1 and CDR2 sequences are MGHRA and YSYEKL. Here the CDR3 reads CASSRGPSGNTGELFF.

The chain has TRBV18 and TRBJ1-6; TCRdb picks TRBD1, but there is no DNA to check that call. The CDR3 has 15 amino acids. Germline CDR1 reads KGHSH; CDR2 reads LQKENI. CDR3 residues: CASSPETGAGSPLHF.

The CDR3: CASSLRFGFRDKSYEQYF. The chain carries TRBV27 and TRBJ2-7; the TCRdb call, TRBD1, lacks DNA for checking. The CDR3 runs 18 residues. Germline CDR1 MNHEY, CDR2 SMNVEV (reference sequence).